This T cell receptor (beta chain) was documented in a study of cytomegalovirus exposure and HLA in healthy donors. Points from the study as a whole: Follow-up analysis later connected one missense variant in DCLRE1C with trimming of TCR beta V- and J-genes. The authors later found HLA-associated TCR beta chains more clonally expanded than equally common others. The study carried out a later analysis of TCR beta sequences. It associated around 17,000 of them with specific HLA alleles at a false discovery rate of 0.05.

The CDR3 is 16 amino acids. Trimming removed 4 bases from V and 0 bases from J; junction bases left unmatched: 6. CDR1 ENHRY and CDR2 SYGVKD come from the germline V gene. PCR used 60 Vbeta primers and 13 Jbeta primers. The table came from immunoSEQ multiplex PCR; TCRdb's copy has only in-frame clones and leaves some out. The sample carries around 100,000 clones, around 81% recorded once. Concerning this clone: Its target is not known.

The chain joins TRBV10-3 to TRBJ2-1; 7 bases are a match to TRBD1. The sequence was collected from a female donor in good health and CMV-seropositive. Sample: PBMCs. CDR3 in DNA: TGTGCCATCAGTGCCGGGACAGTCAGCTCCTACAATGAGCAGTTCTTC. It specifies CAISAGTVSSYNEQFF.